The 28 T cell receptor beta chains below were found in one sample sequenced in a study of control samples from healthy donors and cancer patients. Produced via immunoSEQ multiplex PCR; TCRdb's table is partial and in-frame only. The table records about 98,000 clones, 90% to 95% of them present only once. The sequenced sample was blood. The origin of the receptors is a woman under 30 in good health.

This clone was seen just once. This chain uses TRBV11-2 with TRBJ1-1; no reliable D call. In germline, CDR1 is SGHAT, CDR2 FQNNGV. The CDR3 consists of 14 residues. The V end lost 4 bases, the J end lost 1 base, and 10 bases lay between the germline ends. The CDR3 is CASSSRPANTEAFF. DNA for the CDR3: TGTGCCAGCAGCTCAAGACCCGCGAACACTGAAGCTTTCTTT.

The chain links TRBV19 to TRBJ2-3; a weak D match, TRBD1 (5 bases). V was trimmed by 4 bases and J by 0 bases, leaving 17 bases between them. Germline lookup yields CDR1 LNHDA and CDR2 SQIVND (reference sequence). There are 17 residues in the CDR3. The CDR3 loop reads CASSTLSWGQSTDTQYF. DNA for the CDR3: TGTGCCAGTAGTACCCTGAGCTGGGGCCAAAGCACAGATACGCAGTATTTT. Complete variable domain (other parts from reference TRBV19 and TRBJ2-3): DGGITQSPKYLFRKEGQNVTLSCEQNLNHDAMYWYRQDPGQGLRLIYYSQIVNDFQKGDIAEGYSVSREKKESFPLTVTSAQKNPTAFYLCASSTLSWGQSTDTQYFGPGTRLTVL.

This clone was recorded once. This chain links TRBV7-6 with TRBJ2-5; maybe TRBD1 (6 bases). Germline lookup yields CDR1 SGHVS and CDR2 FNYEAQ. The ends were cut back, 5 bases at V and 5 bases at J, with 18 bases in the middle. The CDR3 runs to 15 residues. The CDR3 bases are TGTGCCAGCAGCCAATTCCCAGGGGTTGTCGAGACCCAGTACTTC. Residues: CASSQFPGVVETQYF. Full variable domain (rest looked up from reference TRBV7-6 and TRBJ2-5): GAGVSQSPRYKVTKRGQDVALRCDPISGHVSLYWYRQALGQGPEFLTYFNYEAQQDKSGLPNDRFSAERPEGSISTLTIQRTEQRDSAMYRCASSQFPGVVETQYFGPGTRLLVL.

The chain links TRBV30 to TRBJ2-5, with 8 positions matching TRBD2. Looked up from germline, CDR1 is GTSNPN and CDR2 is SVGIG (reference sequence). The V gene end was trimmed by 5 bases and the J gene end by 7 bases; junction bases not matched to a gene: 6. The CDR3 sequence is 12 residues long. For the CDR3, the DNA is TGTGCCTGGGGACTAGCAGGAGGGACCCAGTACTTC. Protein product: CAWGLAGGTQYF. The full variable domain, in which reference TRBV30 and TRBJ2-5 provide the parts outside the CDR3, is SQTIHQWPATLVQPVGSPLSLECTVEGTSNPNLYWYRQAAGRGLQLLFYSVGIGQISSEVPQNLSASRPQDRQFILSSKKLLLSDSGFYLCAWGLAGGTQYFGPGTRLLVL.

There are a few counts of this clone. Distinct nucleotide sequences in the sample also encode this CDR3. The chain uses TRBV7-2 and TRBJ1-1; D is uncertain. This CDR3 has 13 residues. Germline loops: CDR1 SGHTA, CDR2 FQGNSA. V was clipped by 1 base and J by 1 base, with 4 bases between them. The CDR3 spells CASSLVRNTEAFF. CDR3 DNA sequence: TGTGCCAGCAGCTTAGTGAGGAACACTGAAGCTTTCTTT.

This chain connects TRBV7-8 to TRBJ1-4; D may be TRBD1 (6 bases). The CDR3 has 16 residues. The germline CDR1 and CDR2 sequences are SGHVS and FQNEAQ. Trimming took off 4 bases at V and 3 bases at J, with 15 bases between the two ends. The CDR3 spells CASSSRRGTPNEKLFF. The CDR3 DNA reads TGTGCCAGCAGCTCCCGACGAGGGACACCTAATGAAAAACTGTTTTTT.

The genes are TRBV12-3 or TRBV12-4 and TRBJ2-3, with D hard to call. CDR3 length: 12 residues. Deletions cut 3 bases from V and 3 bases from J, with 4 bases between. The DNA for the CDR3 is TGTGCCAGCAGTTTGGGGACAGATACGCAGTATTTT. The encoded protein is CASSLGTDTQYF.

The rearrangement links TRBV6-5 to TRBJ1-2, with 8 bases aligning to TRBD1. V lost 6 bases, J lost 8 bases, and 8 bases stayed unmatched. The length of the CDR3 is 13 residues. The germline V gene has CDR1 MNHEY and CDR2 SVGAGI. The CDR3 reads CASRTPGGWGYTF. DNA for the CDR3: TGTGCCAGCAGGACTCCAGGGGGCTGGGGCTACACCTTC.

This sequence joins TRBV6-5 and TRBJ1-1; 10 bases are a match to TRBD1. CDR3 length: 15 amino acids. Germline values: CDR1 MNHEY, CDR2 SVGAGI. V dropped 5 bases and J dropped 4; count of bases not matched to a gene: 7. The CDR3 reads CASSHRQGAFTEAFF. CDR3 DNA: TGTGCCAGCAGTCATAGACAGGGGGCTTTCACTGAAGCTTTCTTT.

The gene calls are TRBV3-1 (or the pseudogene TRBV3-2) and TRBJ1-1, with D possibly TRBD1 on 5 matching bases. The CDR3 covers 15 residues. The V gene lost 0 bases and the J gene lost 5 bases, with 13 bases spanning the gap. Per the germline V gene, CDR1 is LGHDT and CDR2 is YNNKEL (reference sequence). CDR3 nucleotides: TGTGCCAGCAGCCAAGATTTTCAGGGTAGGACTGAAGCTTTCTTT. Its protein product is CASSQDFQGRTEAFF.

The chain carries TRBV4-2 and TRBJ1-2; weak D call: TRBD1 (6 bases). Germline CDR1 and CDR2: LGHNA and YNFKEQ. There are 13 residues in the CDR3. The ends were cut back, 1 base at V and 5 bases at J, with 8 bases in the middle. CDR3 sequence (DNA): TGTGCCAGCAGCCAAGGACAGGAATATGGCTACACCTTC. This gives the protein CASSQGQEYGYTF.

This chain links TRBV14 with TRBJ1-1; no firm D call. Trimming stripped 3 bases from V and 1 base from J, with 12 bases between. Germline V gene lookup returns CDR1 SGHDN and CDR2 FVKESK. The CDR3 totals 15 residues. CDR3 coding DNA: TGTGCCAGCAGCCAGTACCGGGAGAAGAACACTGAAGCTTTCTTT. It specifies CASSQYREKNTEAFF.

The chain carries TRBV2 and TRBJ1-2; the match to TRBD1 covers 7 bases. V lost 4 bases, J lost 4 bases, and 3 bases stayed unmatched. The CDR3 runs to 13 residues. The germline CDR1 and CDR2 sequences are SNHLY and FYNNEI. The CDR3 coding sequence is TGTGCCAGCAGTGGGACAGGCGGCTATGGCTACACCTTC. Encoded protein: CASSGTGGYGYTF.

The V call is TRBV12-3 or TRBV12-4, the J call TRBJ2-2, with D perhaps matching TRBD1 or TRBD2 (5 bases each). The CDR3 is made up of 12 amino acids. Trimming left V 6 bases short and J 5 bases short, with 7 bases between. The CDR3 reads CASSWGTGELFF. The DNA of the CDR3 is TGTGCCAGCAGCTGGGGGACCGGGGAGCTGTTTTTT.

This clone appeared a few times. Here the CDR3 reads CASSFRGNIEAFF. The CDR3 bases are TGTGCCAGCAGTTTTAGGGGGAATATTGAAGCTTTCTTT. The chain employs TRBV27 and TRBJ1-1; D might be TRBD1 (6 bases). Germline V gene data show CDR1 as MNHEY and CDR2 as SMNVEV (reference sequence). V was cut by 3 bases and J by 7 bases, with 12 bases left in between. The CDR3 spans 13 residues.

The CDR3 DNA reads as TGCGCCAGCATAAGGGAGGGCACAGATACGCAGTATTTT. Amino acid sequence: CASIREGTDTQYF. The chain joins TRBV5-1 to TRBJ2-3; D possibly corresponds to TRBD2 (6 bases). The CDR3 has 13 residues. Germline CDR1 and CDR2: SGHRS and YFSETQ. Trimming left V 6 bases short and J 1 base short, with 9 bases between.

J is TRBJ1-6 and V is TRBV6-5, with a weak D call TRBD1 (5 bases). CDR1 is MNHEY and CDR2 is SVGAGI in the germline V gene. The CDR3 is 15 residues long. Trimming left V 6 bases short and J 4 bases short, with 13 bases between. CDR3 loop: CASSLEQAYNSPLHF. The CDR3 DNA follows: TGTGCCAGCAGCCTCGAACAGGCTTATAATTCACCCCTCCACTTT.

The CDR3: CASSARSGEKLFF. In DNA form, the CDR3 reads TGCGCCAGCAGCGCAAGAAGTGGTGAAAAACTGTTTTTT. The genes are TRBV4-1 and TRBJ1-4; unclear D gene. This CDR3 contains 13 residues. Germline CDR1 MGHRA, CDR2 YSYEKL. V was pared by 5 bases and J by 7 bases, with 11 bases between.

DNA for the CDR3: TGTGCCAGTAGTAAGACCTTCGTGGCCCAGAACACTGAAGCTTTCTTT. It yields the protein CASSKTFVAQNTEAFF. The V and J genes are TRBV19 and TRBJ1-1, with D unclear. The CDR3 loop spans 16 amino acids. The V end lost 4 bases, the J end lost 1 base, and 16 bases lay between the germline ends. Germline CDR1 LNHDA, CDR2 SQIVND (reference sequence).

The chain couples TRBV2 to TRBJ2-7; no clear D gene. The V end lost 4 bases, the J end lost 0 bases, and 7 bases lay between the germline ends. From germline, CDR1 is SNHLY and CDR2 FYNNEI. The CDR3 is 13 amino acids. CDR3 nucleotides: TGTGCCAGCAGTGGGCAGGCCTCCTACGAGCAGTACTTC. Protein product: CASSGQASYEQYF.

The chain has TRBV28 and TRBJ1-6, with 8 bases lining up with TRBD1. The CDR3 extends over 17 amino acids. After removal of 5 bases from V and 3 bases from J, the junction contained 9 bases not matched to a gene. Germline loops: CDR1 MDHEN, CDR2 SYDVKM. As DNA, the CDR3 is TGTGCCAGCAGTGTCCGGGCAGGGGGCATCTATAATTCACCCCTCCACTTT. Its translation: CASSVRAGGIYNSPLHF.

This clone was recorded a few times. The gene calls are TRBV6-4 and TRBJ2-1; 11 bases are shared with TRBD2. Germline CDR1 MRHNA, CDR2 SNTAGT. The J segment lost 4 bases and the V segment lost 4 bases, leaving 3 bases of the junction unmatched. The length of the CDR3 is 15 residues. CDR3 region: CASSVASGGYNEQFF. In DNA, the CDR3 is TGTGCCAGCAGTGTAGCTAGCGGGGGGTACAATGAGCAGTTCTTC.

Notes on this clone: At one end, the junction sequence differs from germline, possibly due to a read error. This rearrangement joins TRBV7-9 to TRBJ1-1; D is perhaps TRBD1 (6 bases). Germline lookup yields CDR1 SEHNR and CDR2 FQNEAQ (reference sequence). The CDR3 contains 14 residues. The CDR3 nucleotides read TGTGCCAGCAGATTAGAACAGGGGAACACTGAAGCTTTCTTT. It codes for CASRLEQGNTEAFF.

The genes are TRBV13 and TRBJ2-5; either TRBD1 or TRBD2 may supply D (5 bases each). The CDR3 totals 17 residues. CDR1 PRHDT and CDR2 FYEKMQ come from the germline V gene (reference sequence). Deletions cut 0 bases from V and 2 bases from J, with 16 bases between. The CDR3 DNA sequence: TGTGCCAGCAGCTTAGGAGGCCCCGGGGCGATACAAGAGACCCAGTACTTC. Residues: CASSLGGPGAIQETQYF. The complete variable domain, with remaining parts taken from reference TRBV13 and TRBJ2-5, reads AAGVIQSPRHLIKEKRETATLKCYPIPRHDTVYWYQQGPGQDPQFLISFYEKMQSDKGSIPDRFSAQQFSDYHSELNMSSLELGDSALYFCASSLGGPGAIQETQYFGPGTRLLVL.

This sequence joins TRBV5-1 and TRBJ2-7; 8 nucleotides agree with TRBD1. The CDR3 has 14 residues. With 3 bases clipped from V and 6 bases from J, the junction kept 8 bases outside the gene matches. Germline loops: CDR1 SGHRS, CDR2 YFSETQ. CDR3 region: CASSSHQGAGEQYF. The CDR3 bases are TGCGCCAGCAGCTCTCACCAGGGGGCGGGCGAGCAGTACTTC.

This clone was recorded once. The chain recombines TRBV15 with TRBJ2-7; TRBD2 matches 7 bases. CDR1 and CDR2 from the germline V gene are LNHNV and YYDKDF (reference sequence). After removal of 3 bases from V and 3 bases from J, the junction contained 8 bases not matched to a gene. This CDR3 has 15 residues. The CDR3 here is CATSSAGDLIYEQYF. DNA for the CDR3: TGTGCCACCAGCAGTGCGGGAGATTTAATCTACGAGCAGTACTTC.

This chain connects TRBV7-9 to TRBJ2-6, with a tentative D call TRBD1 (6 bases). V was shortened by 3 bases and J by 7 bases, with 16 bases between the two germline ends. This CDR3 region has 16 residues. Germline loops: CDR1 SEHNR, CDR2 FQNEAQ (reference sequence). The DNA for the CDR3 is TGTGCCAGCAGCTTGGGGGCAGGGAGAGGCGCCAACGTCCTGACTTTC. This encodes CASSLGAGRGANVLTF.

This chain joins TRBV14 and TRBJ1-2; D may be TRBD1 (5 bases). Trimming removed 0 bases from V and 5 bases from J, with 7 bases in between. The length of the CDR3 is 13 residues. Germline V gives CDR1 SGHDN, CDR2 FVKESK. The CDR3 DNA sequence: TGTGCCAGCAGCCAAGAAGGGGCTTATGGCTACACCTTC. As protein: CASSQEGAYGYTF.